This T cell receptor beta chain was sequenced in a study of blood T cell repertoires in COVID-19. Study as a whole: COVID-19 samples collected from the United States, Italy and Spain covered acute and convalescent phases.

Sequencing was performed with immunoSEQ multiplex PCR; in TCRdb, only in-frame clones are kept and a portion is missing. The sample lists fewer than 500,000 clones; approximately 90% were seen once. The CDR3 runs 11 residues. The V and J ends lost 6 bases and 8 bases respectively, with 10 bases between them. Germline assignment: CDR1 MDHEN and CDR2 SYDVKM. The rearrangement links TRBV28 to TRBJ1-1; D gene ambiguous. The receptor was isolated from a man aged 25 to 40 who had recovered from COVID-19. The material sequenced was PBMCs or T cells enriched from blood (not recorded which). This CDR3 is CASSFGLEAFF. CDR3 nucleotide sequence: TGTGCCAGCAGCTTCGGACTCGAAGCTTTCTTT.